This entry lists 25 T cell receptor beta chains sequenced from one sample in a study of blood T cell repertoires in COVID-19. Data came from immunoSEQ multiplex PCR; TCRdb stores just in-frame clones and leaves some out. This table has roughly 150,000 clones, 65% to 80% appearing once. The specimen sequenced was PBMCs or T cells enriched from blood (not recorded which). The source of these receptors is a woman between 65 and 79 years old in a cohort exposed to, infected with or recovered from COVID-19 (not recorded which).

The chain joins TRBV2 to TRBJ1-5; TRBD1 matches at 8 bases. V lost 5 bases to trimming and J lost 7 bases; unmatched junction nucleotides: 7. This CDR3 is built from 14 residues. The germline V gene has CDR1 SNHLY and CDR2 FYNNEI. CDR3: CASSRRTGTQPQHF. In DNA, the CDR3 is TGTGCCAGCAGTCGTCGGACAGGGACACAGCCCCAGCATTTT.

This clone was picked up a small number of times. The V gene is TRBV7-3, the J gene TRBJ2-1, with D perhaps matching TRBD2 (6 bases). CDR1 is SGHTA, CDR2 FQGTGA, per germline. This CDR3 is 15 amino acids long. V lost 5 bases, J lost 3 bases, and 14 bases lay in between. The CDR3 DNA reads as TGTGCCAGCAGCCCCCTCGGGAGCAGCTACAATGAGCAGTTCTTC. The encoded protein is CASSPLGSSYNEQFF.

The V gene is TRBV5-3, the J gene TRBJ1-6; no clear D. TRBV5-3 carries the ORF label, with uncertain function. This CDR3 is 14 amino acids long. V lost 4 bases and J 4 bases, leaving 9 bases between the germline ends. The CDR3 DNA is TGTGCCAGAAGCATCCACACGTATAATTCACCCCTCCACTTT. Its translation: CARSIHTYNSPLHF.

This clone was detected only once. The rearrangement links TRBV19 to TRBJ2-7; D is possibly TRBD2 (7 bases). This CDR3 spans 15 amino acids. V was pared by 3 bases and J by 0 bases, with 12 bases between. Per the germline V gene, CDR1 is LNHDA and CDR2 is SQIVND (reference sequence). For the CDR3, the DNA is TGTGCCAGTAGTATCAGCGGGACACCCTCCTACGAGCAGTACTTC. Amino acids: CASSISGTPSYEQYF.

This clone showed up just once. This sequence joins TRBV28 and TRBJ1-2, with 12 bases matching TRBD1. The CDR3 is 15 residues long. Looked up from germline, CDR1 is MDHEN and CDR2 is SYDVKM. The junction had 5 bases not matched to a gene; V was cut back by 2 bases and J by 7 bases. The CDR3 DNA reads TGTGCCAGCAGTTTAACCGGGACAGGGGGCTCTGGCTACACCTTC. Translation: CASSLTGTGGSGYTF.

On this clone itself: The junction does not match germline at one end; this may be a read error. CDR3 sequence reads: CAISESTGTLHF. In DNA form, the CDR3 reads TGTGCCATCAGTGAGTCCACAGGGACCCTCCATTTT. The V and J genes are TRBV10-3 and TRBJ1-4; tentative D call: TRBD1 (6 bases). Germline CDR1 ENHRY, CDR2 SYGVKD. The CDR3 is 12 amino acids.

This clone was detected a few times. This sequence joins TRBV5-4 and TRBJ2-7; TRBD2 matches at 11 bases. J was trimmed by 5 bases and V by 1 base; bases with no gene match: 8. Per germline, CDR1 SGHNT and CDR2 YYREEE (reference sequence). This CDR3 is built from 16 residues. CDR3 DNA: TGTGCCAGCAGCTTGACTAGCGGGAGTGTAGTCCACGAGCAGTACTTC. Its translation: CASSLTSGSVVHEQYF.

The sample holds one count of this clone. CDR3 sequence (DNA): TGTGCCAGCAGTGAAGCCGGCAGGGGGCGTCGCACTGAAGCTTTCTTT. Translating it yields CASSEAGRGRRTEAFF. The gene calls are TRBV6-1 and TRBJ1-1; 8 bases match TRBD1. The CDR3 totals 16 residues. V gave up 0 bases and J gave up 4 bases; unmatched junction bases: 7. The germline CDR1 and CDR2 sequences are MNHNS and SASEGT.

The chain joins TRBV10-3 to TRBJ2-1; 14 bases match TRBD2. This CDR3 comprises 17 residues. Trimming cost V 3 bases and J 8 bases; bases outside gene matches: 9. Germline-derived CDR1 and CDR2 are ENHRY and SYGVKD. For the CDR3, the DNA is TGTGCCATCAGTGACGGACTAGCGGGAGGAGAAAGCGATGAGCAGTTCTTC. Translation: CAISDGLAGGESDEQFF.

The genes are TRBV5-5 and TRBJ1-2; tentative D call: TRBD1 (5 bases). This CDR3 has 14 amino acids. Between the trimmed V and J ends, which lost 4 bases and 4 bases, there was a span of 14 bases. Germline CDR1 SGHKS, CDR2 YYEKEE (reference sequence). CDR3 sequence: CASSPGTSGYGYTF. CDR3 in DNA: TGTGCCAGCAGCCCCGGGACTTCCGGCTATGGCTACACCTTC.

The chain has TRBV9 and TRBJ2-2; D is uncertain. The V end was cut by 0 bases, the J end by 1 base, with 7 bases between. The CDR3 runs 15 residues. CDR1 and CDR2 (germline): SGDLS, YYNGEE. The CDR3 region is CASSVATLNTGELFF. Written as DNA, the CDR3 is TGTGCCAGCAGCGTAGCTACTTTGAACACCGGGGAGCTGTTTTTT.

The chain has TRBV7-2 and TRBJ1-5; 9 positions agree with TRBD1. This CDR3 has 15 amino acids. Germline V gene data show CDR1 as SGHTA and CDR2 as FQGNSA. Losses at the gene ends were 2 bases for V and 5 bases for J; bases not matched to a gene: 4. The CDR3 DNA is TGTGCCAGCAGCTTAAATACAGGGGGCTATCAGCCCCAGCATTTT. Amino acids: CASSLNTGGYQPQHF.

The chain employs TRBV12-3 or TRBV12-4 and TRBJ1-3; D unresolved. V was shortened by 11 bases and J by 4 bases, with 12 bases between the two germline ends. The CDR3 length is 12 residues. CDR3 sequence (DNA): TGTGCCGCGGCATTATTCGGAAACACCATATATTTT. It encodes CAAALFGNTIYF.

This clone was counted once. V gene TRBV7-9 combines with J gene TRBJ2-5; TRBD1 is a possible D gene (5 bases). This CDR3 is 14 amino acids long. V was clipped by 4 bases and J by 5 bases, with 14 bases between them. Germline-derived CDR1 and CDR2 are SEHNR and FQNEAQ (reference sequence). DNA of the CDR3: TGTGCCAGCAGCTACGATCAGGGTGGGGAGACCCAGTACTTC. Encoded protein: CASSYDQGGETQYF.

This sequence joins TRBV3-1 (or the pseudogene TRBV3-2) and TRBJ2-4, with D maybe TRBD1 (6 bases). The CDR3 covers 13 residues. Between the trimmed V and J ends, which lost 7 bases and 10 bases, there was a span of 17 bases. Germline CDR1 and CDR2: LGHDT and YNNKEL (reference sequence). In nucleotides, the CDR3 is TGTGCCAGCAACCTAGGGGGAGAGGGGATTCAGTACTTC. Translated: CASNLGGEGIQYF.

The chain recombines TRBV3-1 (or the pseudogene TRBV3-2) with TRBJ2-3; 9 bases are shared with TRBD2. This CDR3 is 16 amino acids long. Germline loops: CDR1 LGHDT, CDR2 YNNKEL (reference sequence). The ends lost 2 bases at V and 8 bases at J; junction bases unmatched: 11. CDR3 amino acids: CASSQFGGTSRGTQYF. The DNA of the CDR3 is TGTGCCAGCAGCCAATTCGGGGGGACTAGCAGAGGTACGCAGTATTTT.

J is TRBJ2-7 and V is TRBV11-3; 9 bases match TRBD1. With V trimmed by 3 bases and J by 2 bases, 5 bases remained unmatched. Germline loops: CDR1 SGHNT, CDR2 YENEEA. This CDR3 comprises 15 residues. CDR3 DNA sequence: TGTGCCAGCAGCTTCTTCGGGACAGGGACCTACGAGCAGTACTTC. Its translation is CASSFFGTGTYEQYF.

The J gene is TRBJ2-7, the V gene TRBV28; D uncertain. The germline CDR1 and CDR2 sequences are MDHEN and SYDVKM. The CDR3 extends over 12 amino acids. The germline V and J ends were trimmed by 2 bases and 6 bases, with 8 bases remaining between them. DNA of the CDR3: TGTGCCAGCAGTTTACAACCAGGCGAGCAGTACTTC. Translating it yields CASSLQPGEQYF.

The chain employs TRBV19 and TRBJ1-3; D is perhaps TRBD1 (6 bases). CDR1 is LNHDA and CDR2 is SQIVND in the germline V gene (reference sequence). This CDR3 comprises 16 residues. V lost 7 bases, J lost 0 bases, and 16 bases lay in between. CDR3 loop: CASKQGNVYSGNTIYF. In nucleotides, the CDR3 is TGTGCCAGTAAACAGGGCAACGTATACTCTGGAAACACCATATATTTT. The variable domain in full, completed from reference TRBV19 and TRBJ1-3, reads DGGITQSPKYLFRKEGQNVTLSCEQNLNHDAMYWYRQDPGQGLRLIYYSQIVNDFQKGDIAEGYSVSREKKESFPLTVTSAQKNPTAFYLCASKQGNVYSGNTIYFGEGSWLTVV.

This clone was observed a few times. The rearrangement joins TRBV7-3 to TRBJ2-7, with 8 nucleotides matching TRBD2. The CDR3 extends over 15 amino acids. Germline CDR1 is SGHTA and CDR2 is FQGTGA. V lost 4 bases and J lost 0; bases outside the gene matches: 5. CDR3 DNA sequence: TGTGCCAGCAGCTCTGCGGGGGGTAGCTCCTACGAGCAGTACTTC. Its translation is CASSSAGGSSYEQYF.

V gene TRBV7-2 combines with J gene TRBJ2-1; maybe TRBD2 (5 bases). Between the trimmed V and J ends, which lost 1 base and 0 bases, there was a span of 10 bases. The CDR3 has 16 residues. Germline V lookup: CDR1 SGHTA, CDR2 FQGNSA. CDR3 nucleotide sequence: TGTGCCAGCAGCTTAGTGGGCGGGCTCTCCTACAATGAGCAGTTCTTC. It translates to CASSLVGGLSYNEQFF.

The rearrangement joins TRBV7-6 to TRBJ2-1; tentative D call: TRBD2 (6 bases). This CDR3 region has 17 residues. Looked up from germline, CDR1 is SGHVS and CDR2 is FNYEAQ. Between the trimmed V and J ends, which lost 5 bases and 4 bases, there was a span of 21 bases. The CDR3, as DNA: TGTGCCAGCAGCCCACGCCCGGGGGTTGACCGATACAATGAGCAGTTCTTC. Translation: CASSPRPGVDRYNEQFF.

This clone has a handful of counts. The chain carries TRBV14 and TRBJ2-3, with 12 bases identical to TRBD2. With 0 bases clipped from V and 6 bases from J, the junction kept 10 bases outside the gene matches. The CDR3 contains 18 residues. CDR1 is SGHDN, CDR2 FVKESK, per germline. The CDR3 nucleotides read TGTGCCAGCAGCCAAGAGTTCCGACTAGCGGGAGTTTCCGATACGCAGTATTTT. Translation gives CASSQEFRLAGVSDTQYF.

This sequence joins TRBV7-9 and TRBJ1-2, with TRBD1 matching 8 bases. The germline CDR1 and CDR2 sequences are SEHNR and FQNEAQ (reference sequence). The CDR3 spans 16 residues. V dropped 2 bases and J dropped 8; count of bases not matched to a gene: 13. Here the CDR3 reads CASSLFGQGGKVGYTF. CDR3 sequence (DNA): TGTGCCAGCAGCTTATTTGGACAGGGTGGGAAGGTGGGCTACACCTTC.

The rearrangement uses TRBV7-2 and TRBJ2-1; 10 positions agree with TRBD2. The CDR3 extends over 15 amino acids. V lost 0 bases and J lost 9; bases outside the gene matches: 5. The germline gives CDR1 SGHTA, CDR2 FQGNSA. The CDR3 DNA sequence: TGTGCCAGCAGCTTAGCTAGCGGGAGGATCGGTGAGCAGTTCTTC. This sequence encodes CASSLASGRIGEQFF. The whole variable domain, remainder taken from reference TRBV7-2 and TRBJ2-1, is GAGVSQSPSNKVTEKGKDVELRCDPISGHTALYWYRQSLGQGLEFLIYFQGNSAPDKSGLPSDRFSAERTGGSVSTLTIQRTQQEDSAVYLCASSLASGRIGEQFFGPGTRLTVL.